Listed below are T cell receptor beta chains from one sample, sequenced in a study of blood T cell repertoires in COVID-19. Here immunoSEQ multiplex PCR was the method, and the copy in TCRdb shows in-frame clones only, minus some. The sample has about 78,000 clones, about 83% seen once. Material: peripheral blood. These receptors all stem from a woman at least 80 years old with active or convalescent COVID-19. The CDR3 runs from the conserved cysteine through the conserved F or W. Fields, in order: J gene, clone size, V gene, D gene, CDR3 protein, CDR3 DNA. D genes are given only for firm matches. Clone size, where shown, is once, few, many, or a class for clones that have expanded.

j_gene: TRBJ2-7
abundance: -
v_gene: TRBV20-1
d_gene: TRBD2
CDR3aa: CSTGGLEQYF
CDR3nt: TGCAGTACGGGGGGGTTAGAGCAGTACTTC

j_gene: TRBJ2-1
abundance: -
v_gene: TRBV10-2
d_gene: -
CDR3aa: CASPRSRVGWQFF
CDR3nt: TGCGCCAGCCCGCGGAGCAGGGTGGGATGGCAGTTCTTC

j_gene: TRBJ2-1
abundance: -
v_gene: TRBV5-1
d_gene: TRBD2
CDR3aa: CASTLAGGSYNEQFF
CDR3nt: TGCGCCAGCACCTTAGCGGGGGGGTCCTACAATGAGCAGTTCTTC

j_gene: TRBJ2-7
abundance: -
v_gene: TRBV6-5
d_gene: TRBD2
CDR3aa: CASATSGSYEQYF
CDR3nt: TGTGCCAGCGCGACTAGCGGGAGTTACGAGCAGTACTTC

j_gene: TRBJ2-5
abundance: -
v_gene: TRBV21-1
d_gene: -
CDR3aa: CASSAIRDRGRETQYF
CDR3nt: TGTGCCAGCAGCGCAATCAGGGACAGGGGGCGCGAGACCCAGTACTTC

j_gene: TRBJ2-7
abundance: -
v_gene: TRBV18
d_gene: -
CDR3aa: CASSPPVGNEQYF
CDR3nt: TGTGCCAGCTCACCACCGGTCGGGAACGAGCAGTACTTC

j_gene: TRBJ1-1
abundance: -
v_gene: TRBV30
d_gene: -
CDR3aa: CAWSALENTEAFF
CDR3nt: TGTGCCTGGAGTGCGTTAGAGAACACTGAAGCTTTCTTT

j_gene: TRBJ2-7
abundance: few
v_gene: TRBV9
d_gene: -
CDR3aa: CASSVQGRIQQDEQYF
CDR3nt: TGTGCCAGCAGCGTACAGGGGCGGATTCAGCAAGACGAGCAGTACTTC

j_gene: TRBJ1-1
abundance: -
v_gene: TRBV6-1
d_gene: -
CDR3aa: CASSEVGAFF
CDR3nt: TGTGCCAGCAGTGAAGTCGGAGCTTTCTTT

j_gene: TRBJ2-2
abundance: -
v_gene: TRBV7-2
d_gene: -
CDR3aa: CASSSWVGPGGTGELFF
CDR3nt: TGTGCCAGCAGCTCGTGGGTGGGACCAGGGGGGACCGGGGAGCTGTTTTTT

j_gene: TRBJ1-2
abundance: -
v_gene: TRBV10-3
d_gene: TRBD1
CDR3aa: CAISEPLTGVVSGGYTF
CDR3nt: TGTGCCATCAGTGAGCCGTTGACAGGGGTTGTATCTGGTGGCTACACCTTC

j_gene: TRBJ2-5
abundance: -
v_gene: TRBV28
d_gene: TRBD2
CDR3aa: CASSWPSGVQETQYF
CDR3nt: TGTGCCAGCAGTTGGCCTAGCGGGGTCCAAGAGACCCAGTACTTC

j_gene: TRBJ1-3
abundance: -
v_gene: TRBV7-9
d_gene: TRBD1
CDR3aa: CASSLATGTGITGNTIYF
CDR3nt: TGTGCCAGCAGCTTAGCTACCGGGACAGGTATCACTGGAAACACCATATATTTT

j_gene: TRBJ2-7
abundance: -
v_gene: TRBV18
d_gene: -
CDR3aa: CASSPTTSYEQYF
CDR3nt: TGTGCCAGCTCACCGACAACCTCCTACGAGCAGTACTTC

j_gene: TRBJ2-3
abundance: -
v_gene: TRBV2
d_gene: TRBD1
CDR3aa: CASSGQGPPDTQYF
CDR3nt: TGTGCCAGCAGTGGACAGGGCCCCCCAGATACGCAGTATTTT

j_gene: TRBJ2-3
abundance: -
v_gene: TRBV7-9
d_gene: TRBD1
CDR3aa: CASSSTGGSWDTQYF
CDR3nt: TGTGCCAGCAGCTCGACAGGGGGCAGTTGGGATACGCAGTATTTT

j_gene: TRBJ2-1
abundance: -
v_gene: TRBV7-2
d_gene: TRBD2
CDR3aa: CASSLGSGTPGEQFF
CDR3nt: TGTGCCAGCAGCTTAGGAAGCGGGACCCCGGGGGAGCAGTTCTTC

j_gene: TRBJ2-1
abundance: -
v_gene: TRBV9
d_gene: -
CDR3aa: CASSPQGGSSYNEQFF
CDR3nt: TGTGCCAGCAGCCCCCAGGGGGGTAGCTCCTACAATGAGCAGTTCTTC

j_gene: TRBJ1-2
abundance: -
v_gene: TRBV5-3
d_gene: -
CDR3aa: CARSLPLPSANYGYTF
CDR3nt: TGTGCCAGAAGCTTACCTCTCCCGTCAGCTAACTATGGCTACACCTTC

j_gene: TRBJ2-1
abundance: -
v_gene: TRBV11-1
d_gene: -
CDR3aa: CASSLQGPYNEQFF
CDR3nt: TGTGCCAGCAGCTTACAGGGCCCCTACAATGAGCAGTTCTTC

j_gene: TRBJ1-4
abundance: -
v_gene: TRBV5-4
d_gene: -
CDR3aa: CASSLTGKNEKLFF
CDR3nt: TGTGCCAGCAGCTTGACCGGGAAGAATGAAAAACTGTTTTTT

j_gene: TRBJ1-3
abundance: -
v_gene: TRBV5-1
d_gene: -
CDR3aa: CASSLDVSGNTIYF
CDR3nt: TGCGCCAGCAGCTTGGATGTCTCGGGAAACACCATATATTTT

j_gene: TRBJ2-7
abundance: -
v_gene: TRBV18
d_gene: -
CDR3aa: CASSPSGQSYEQYF
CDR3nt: TGTGCCAGCTCACCATCGGGACAATCCTACGAGCAGTACTTC

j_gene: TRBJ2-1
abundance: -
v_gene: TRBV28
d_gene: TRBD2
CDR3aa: CASKHTGLVNNEQFF
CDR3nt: TGTGCCAGCAAGCACACGGGACTAGTAAACAATGAGCAGTTCTTC

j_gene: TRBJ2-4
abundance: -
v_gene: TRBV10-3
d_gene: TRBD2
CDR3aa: CAISGTSGRVNIQYF
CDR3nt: TGTGCCATCAGTGGGACTAGCGGGAGGGTAAACATTCAGTACTTC